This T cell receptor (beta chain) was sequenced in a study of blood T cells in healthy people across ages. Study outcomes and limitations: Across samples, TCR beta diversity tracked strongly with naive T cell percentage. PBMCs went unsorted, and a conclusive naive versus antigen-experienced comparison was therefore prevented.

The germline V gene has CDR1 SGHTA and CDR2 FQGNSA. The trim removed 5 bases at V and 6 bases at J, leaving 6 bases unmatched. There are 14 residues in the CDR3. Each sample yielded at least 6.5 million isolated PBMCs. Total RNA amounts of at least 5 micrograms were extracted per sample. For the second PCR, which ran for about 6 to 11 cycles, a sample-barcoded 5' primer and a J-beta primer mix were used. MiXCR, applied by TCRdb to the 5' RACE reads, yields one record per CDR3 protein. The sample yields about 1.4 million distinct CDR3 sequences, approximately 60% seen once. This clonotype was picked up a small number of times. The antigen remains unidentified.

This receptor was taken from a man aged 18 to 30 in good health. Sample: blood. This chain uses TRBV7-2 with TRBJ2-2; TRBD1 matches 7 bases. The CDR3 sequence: CASSPADRAGELFF. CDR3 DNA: TGTGCCAGCAGCCCTGCCGACAGGGCCGGGGAGCTGTTTTTT.